The 2 T cell receptor beta chains presented below share a single source sample, sequenced in a study of blood T cell repertoires in COVID-19. Assay used: immunoSEQ multiplex PCR; TCRdb lists only in-frame clones, some missing. The sample has around 250,000 clones; 89% are singletons. Sequences were obtained from peripheral blood. Receptors were obtained from a woman aged 35 to 49 who had recovered from COVID-19.

This clone came up a few times. This chain uses TRBV7-6 with TRBJ2-2; 8 nucleotides match TRBD2. With V trimmed by 2 bases and J by 4 bases, 6 bases remained unmatched. Germline V CDR1 and CDR2: SGHVS, FNYEAQ. The CDR3 is 16 amino acids. In DNA, the CDR3 is TGTGCCAGCAGCTTAATTGCGGGAGGCTCCACCGGGGAGCTGTTTTTT. Translating gives CASSLIAGGSTGELFF. The variable domain in full, completed from reference TRBV7-6 and TRBJ2-2, reads GAGVSQSPRYKVTKRGQDVALRCDPISGHVSLYWYRQALGQGPEFLTYFNYEAQQDKSGLPNDRFSAERPEGSISTLTIQRTEQRDSAMYRCASSLIAGGSTGELFFGEGSRLTVL.

This rearrangement joins TRBV2 to TRBJ1-6, with 12 nucleotides matching TRBD1. The CDR3 is 14 residues long. Germline CDR1 is SNHLY and CDR2 is FYNNEI. With 4 bases clipped from V and 10 bases from J, the junction kept 2 bases outside the gene matches. Here the CDR3 reads CASSGDRGLSPLHF. DNA of the CDR3: TGTGCCAGCAGTGGGGACAGGGGGCTCTCACCCCTCCACTTT.